This T cell receptor beta chain was captured by sequencing in a study of early T cells in non-severe SARS-CoV-2 infection. Germline V gene sequence: CDR1 SGHRS, CDR2 YFSETQ. J gave up 2 bases and V 4 bases, and 3 bases lay outside the gene matches. The CDR3 consists of 16 residues. TCRdb independently ran MiXCR on the 5' RACE reads; one entry per CDR3 protein. The sample contains about 58,000 distinct CDR3 sequences, approximately 7.7% of which appear only once. The chain combines TRBV5-1 with TRBJ2-2; 12 bases agree with TRBD2. The receptor was derived from an adult who was a healthcare worker with PCR-confirmed SARS-CoV-2 infection or an uninfected control (not recorded which). The sequenced sample was whole blood. DNA for the CDR3: TGCGCCAGCAGCGAACTAGCGGGAGGTAACACCGGGGAGCTGTTTTTT. It encodes CASSELAGGNTGELFF.